This T cell receptor (beta chain) was retrieved from a study of blood T cell repertoires in COVID-19. For the study at large: Samples of COVID-19 (acute and convalescent) were obtained from the United States, Italy and Spain. The analysed material was cDNA or gDNA that came from T cells, B-cell-depleted T cells, or PBMCs.

Germline lookup yields CDR1 LNHDA and CDR2 SQIVND (reference sequence). With 8 bases clipped from V and 1 base from J, the junction kept 4 bases outside the gene matches. This CDR3 contains 14 residues. Authors' processing steps: It was from reference gene primer amplification that nucleated cell counts were estimated. Sequencing was performed with immunoSEQ multiplex PCR; in TCRdb, only in-frame clones are kept and a portion is missing. Clone size and V and J calls were adopted from that table, with D and trimming inferred from the DNA. The sample lists roughly 320,000 clones, roughly 89% seen once, with 1.5% to 2% in the top ten.

The specimen sequenced was peripheral blood. The sequence came from a woman in her 30s with COVID-19, enrolled during active disease. The chain employs TRBV19 and TRBJ2-2; 7 bases map to TRBD1. CDR3 nucleotides: TGTGCCAGTTCCGGGACAGTGAACACCGGGGAGCTGTTTTTT. It yields the protein CASSGTVNTGELFF.